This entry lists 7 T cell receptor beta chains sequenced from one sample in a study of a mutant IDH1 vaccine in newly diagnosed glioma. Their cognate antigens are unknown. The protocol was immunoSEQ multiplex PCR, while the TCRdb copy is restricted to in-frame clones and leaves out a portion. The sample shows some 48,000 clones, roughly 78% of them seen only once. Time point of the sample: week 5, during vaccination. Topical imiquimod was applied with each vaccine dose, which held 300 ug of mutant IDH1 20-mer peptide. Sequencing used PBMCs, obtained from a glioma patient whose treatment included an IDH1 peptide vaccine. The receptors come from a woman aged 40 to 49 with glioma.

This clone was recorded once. Here the CDR3 DNA reads TGTGCCAGCAGCACGGGACTAGCGAAGACCCAGTACTTC. This encodes CASSTGLAKTQYF. The chain carries TRBV6-5 and TRBJ2-5; 10 positions agree with TRBD2. The CDR3 covers 13 residues. The germline gives CDR1 MNHEY, CDR2 SVGAGI. The ends lost 6 bases at V and 6 bases at J; junction bases unmatched: 4.

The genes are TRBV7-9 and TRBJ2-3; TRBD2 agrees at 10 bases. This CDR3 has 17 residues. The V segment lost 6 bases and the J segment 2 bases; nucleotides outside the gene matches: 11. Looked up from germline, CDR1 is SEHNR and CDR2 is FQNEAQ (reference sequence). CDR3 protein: CASSPLASGGPTDTQYF. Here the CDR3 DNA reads TGTGCCAGCAGTCCCCTTGCTAGCGGGGGTCCCACAGATACGCAGTATTTT.

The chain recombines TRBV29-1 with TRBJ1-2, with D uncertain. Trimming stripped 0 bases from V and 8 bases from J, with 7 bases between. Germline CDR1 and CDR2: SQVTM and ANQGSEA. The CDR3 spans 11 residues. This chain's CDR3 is CSVEDRRGYTF. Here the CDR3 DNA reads TGCAGCGTTGAAGATCGGAGGGGCTACACCTTC.

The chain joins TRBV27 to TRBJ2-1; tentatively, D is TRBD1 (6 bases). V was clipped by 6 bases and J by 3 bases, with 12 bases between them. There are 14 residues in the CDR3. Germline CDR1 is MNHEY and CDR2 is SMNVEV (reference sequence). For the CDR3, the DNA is TGTGCCAGCAGCGACAGGACCTTCTACAATGAGCAGTTCTTC. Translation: CASSDRTFYNEQFF.

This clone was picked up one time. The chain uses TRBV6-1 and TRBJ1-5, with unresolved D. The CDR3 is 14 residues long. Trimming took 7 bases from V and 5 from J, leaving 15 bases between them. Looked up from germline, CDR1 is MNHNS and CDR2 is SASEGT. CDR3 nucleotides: TGTGCCAGCACCTTTAAGGGAGTGGATCAGCCCCAGCATTTT. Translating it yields CASTFKGVDQPQHF.

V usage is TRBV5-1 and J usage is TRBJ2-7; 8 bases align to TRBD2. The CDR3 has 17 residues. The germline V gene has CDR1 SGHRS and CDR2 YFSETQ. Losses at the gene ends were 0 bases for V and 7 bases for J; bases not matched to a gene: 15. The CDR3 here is CASSLEPERGGFREQYF. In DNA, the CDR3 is TGCGCCAGCAGCTTGGAGCCGGAACGGGGGGGATTCCGGGAGCAGTACTTC.

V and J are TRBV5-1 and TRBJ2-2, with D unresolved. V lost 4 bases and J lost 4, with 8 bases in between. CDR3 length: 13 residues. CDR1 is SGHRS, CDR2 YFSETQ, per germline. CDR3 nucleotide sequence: TGCGCCAGCAGCGCTGATCGCACCGGGGAGCTGTTTTTT. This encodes CASSADRTGELFF.